The 20 T cell receptor beta chains reported below all come from one sample, sequenced in a study of T-cell reconstitution after alpha-beta-depleted transplantation in children. Preparation of the TCRbeta library involved a method that used unique molecular identifiers. Each CDR3 protein gets one entry after TCRdb re-called the PCR reads with MiXCR. The sample lists around 200,000 distinct CDR3 sequences, 9.5% to 13% occurring once. The sequenced sample was PBMCs, obtained before TCRalphabeta/CD19-depleted stem cell transplant. Source of these receptors: a child less than two years old with acute myeloid leukemia, due to receive a stem cell transplant.

In its sample, this clonotype was seen many times. CDR3 loop: CASSSQGAREQYF. In DNA form, the CDR3 reads TGTGCCAGCAGTTCACAGGGGGCCCGCGAGCAGTACTTC. The chain is built from TRBV12-3 or TRBV12-4 and TRBJ2-7; 9 bases agree with TRBD1. With V trimmed by 4 bases and J by 6 bases, 4 bases remained unmatched. The CDR3 contains 13 residues.

In this sample, this clonotype turned up many times. CDR3 bases: TGTGCCAGCAGTTTCCTTGAAACAGGGTTGGGCACCGGGGAGCTGTTTTTT. It specifies CASSFLETGLGTGELFF. The chain couples TRBV27 to TRBJ2-2, with D possibly being TRBD1 (6 bases). This CDR3 has 17 residues. With 3 bases removed from V and 4 bases from J, the gap between germline ends came to 18 bases. Per the germline V gene, CDR1 is MNHEY and CDR2 is SMNVEV (reference sequence).

This clonotype was recorded many times. The chain combines TRBV5-1 with TRBJ1-5; maybe TRBD1 (6 bases). Germline CDR1 reads SGHRS; CDR2 reads YFSETQ. The V end was cut by 2 bases, the J end by 5 bases, with 14 bases between. CDR3 size: 15 residues. CDR3 nucleotide sequence: TGCGCCAGCAGCTTAGGGGGGGGCGCGTATCAGCCCCAGCATTTT. This encodes CASSLGGGAYQPQHF.

This clonotype was counted only a few times. Here the CDR3 reads CASSMGLAGGADTQYF. CDR3 nucleotide sequence: TGTGCCAGCAGCATGGGACTAGCGGGAGGTGCAGATACGCAGTATTTT. The V call is TRBV5-4, the J call TRBJ2-3; 15 positions agree with TRBD2. The germline V gene encodes CDR1 SGHNT and CDR2 YYREEE (reference sequence). V gave up 4 bases and J gave up 4 bases; unmatched junction bases: 4. The CDR3 runs to 16 residues.

The chain combines TRBV19 with TRBJ2-1, with a weak D call TRBD1 (5 bases). The germline V gene encodes CDR1 LNHDA and CDR2 SQIVND (reference sequence). Trimming left V 7 bases short and J 4 bases short, with 11 bases between. The CDR3 has 13 residues. DNA of the CDR3: TGTGCCAGTACGTTTTCAGGGTACAATGAGCAGTTCTTC. It specifies CASTFSGYNEQFF.

This clonotype was observed at least ten times. V and J are TRBV7-2 and TRBJ2-7; D is undetermined. Trimming left V 2 bases short and J 5 bases short, with 10 bases between. This CDR3 comprises 13 residues. Per the germline V gene, CDR1 is SGHTA and CDR2 is FQGNSA. In DNA, the CDR3 is TGTGCCAGCAGCTTACCAAGAAGGCACGAGCAGTACTTC. Amino acid sequence: CASSLPRRHEQYF.

This clonotype appeared many times. The rearrangement uses TRBV7-9 and TRBJ2-7; TRBD1 matches 10 bases. CDR1 and CDR2 (germline): SEHNR, FQNEAQ (reference sequence). CDR3 length equals 17 residues. V lost 6 bases to trimming and J lost 0 bases; unmatched junction nucleotides: 11. CDR3 coding DNA: TGTGCCAGCAGACGGGACAGGGGCTCCCAAAGCTCCTACGAGCAGTACTTC. Protein sequence: CASRRDRGSQSSYEQYF.

This clonotype was seen many times. The chain combines TRBV27 with TRBJ2-2; the D is unclear. The CDR3 is 13 residues long. Trimming stripped 6 bases from V and 3 bases from J, with 8 bases between. The germline V gene has CDR1 MNHEY and CDR2 SMNVEV (reference sequence). The chain's CDR3 is CASRRLYTGELFF. The CDR3 DNA follows: TGTGCCAGCAGGCGACTCTACACCGGGGAGCTGTTTTTT.

This clonotype was picked up many times. The J gene is TRBJ1-2, the V gene TRBV5-6; D not certain. The CDR3 is made up of 15 amino acids. Trimming took 0 bases from V and 4 from J, leaving 13 bases between them. CDR1 and CDR2 (germline): SGHDT, YYEEEE. This CDR3 is CASSLAGRTSYGYTF. DNA for the CDR3: TGTGCCAGCAGCTTGGCCGGCAGGACCTCCTATGGCTACACCTTC.

This clonotype was seen many times. The V call is TRBV12-3 or TRBV12-4, the J call TRBJ2-1, with 7 bases fitting TRBD2. The CDR3 runs to 13 residues. Trimming cost V 6 bases and J 7 bases; bases outside gene matches: 6. The CDR3 sequence is CASRAGEVNEQFF. In nucleotides, the CDR3 is TGTGCCAGCAGGGCGGGAGAGGTAAATGAGCAGTTCTTC.

The J gene is TRBJ2-5, the V gene TRBV29-1; TRBD1 matches 7 bases. This CDR3 region has 13 residues. V lost 1 base and J lost 2; bases outside the gene matches: 1. The germline gives CDR1 SQVTM, CDR2 ANQGSEA. In DNA form, the CDR3 reads TGCAGCGTTGAAGCCAGGGGGCAAGAGACCCAGTACTTC. It is translated as CSVEARGQETQYF.

The table lists this clonotype with many counts. V usage is TRBV20-1 and J usage is TRBJ2-7; possibly TRBD1 or TRBD2 for D (5 bases each). The V and J ends lost 0 bases and 2 bases respectively, with 8 bases between them. From germline, CDR1 is DFQATT and CDR2 SNEGSKA (reference sequence). The length of the CDR3 is 13 residues. The CDR3 loop reads CSAREGPTYEQYF. In DNA form, the CDR3 reads TGCAGTGCTAGAGAGGGACCTACCTACGAGCAGTACTTC.

This clonotype was detected ten times or more. This chain links TRBV3-1 with TRBJ2-1, with no clear D. The CDR3 contains 12 residues. Germline V gene data show CDR1 as LGHDT and CDR2 as YNNKEL (reference sequence). Trimming pared 2 bases from V and 9 bases from J, leaving 8 bases between. The CDR3, as DNA: TGTGCCAGCAGCCAATTGGGCGCTGAGCAGTTCTTC. Its protein product is CASSQLGAEQFF.

This clonotype has a count of ten or more. In DNA, the CDR3 is TGCAGTGCTGAAGACAGGTGGAGCAATCAGCCCCAGCATTTT. Its protein product is CSAEDRWSNQPQHF. The V gene is TRBV20-1, the J gene TRBJ1-5; tentative D call: TRBD1 (6 bases). From germline, CDR1 is DFQATT and CDR2 SNEGSKA (reference sequence). The CDR3 totals 14 residues. Deletions cut 5 bases from V and 1 base from J, with 12 bases between.

This clonotype was seen repeatedly, ten times or more. The chain recombines TRBV5-1 with TRBJ2-1, with TRBD2 matching over 8 bases. CDR3 length equals 14 residues. Germline V lookup: CDR1 SGHRS, CDR2 YFSETQ. The J segment lost 6 bases and the V segment lost 2 bases, leaving 4 bases of the junction unmatched. In DNA form, the CDR3 reads TGCGCCAGCAGCTTCGCCGGGACTAGCAATGAGCAGTTCTTC. It encodes CASSFAGTSNEQFF. Full variable domain (remainder filled in from reference TRBV5-1 and TRBJ2-1): KAGVTQTPRYLIKTRGQQVTLSCSPISGHRSVSWYQQTPGQGLQFLFEYFSETQRNKGNFPGRFSGRQFSNSRSEMNVSTLELGDSALYLCASSFAGTSNEQFFGPGTRLTVL.

In this sample, this clonotype turned up many times. CDR3 region: CSARELAGPETQYF. CDR3 nucleotides: TGCAGTGCTAGAGAACTAGCGGGACCAGAGACCCAGTACTTC. The V gene is TRBV20-1, the J gene TRBJ2-5; TRBD2 matches at 10 bases. The CDR3 spans 14 residues. Germline assignment: CDR1 DFQATT and CDR2 SNEGSKA (reference sequence). The V segment lost 0 bases and the J segment 4 bases; nucleotides outside the gene matches: 2.

This clonotype has ten or more counts. The rearrangement uses TRBV6-2 or TRBV6-3 and TRBJ2-7; 12 positions match TRBD2. The CDR3 has 15 residues. Germline lookup yields CDR1 MNHEY and CDR2 SVGEGT. Trimming cost V 2 bases and J 3 bases; bases outside gene matches: 2. The CDR3 DNA follows: TGTGCCAGCAGTTACGGACTAGCGGGAATCTACGAGCAGTACTTC. Protein sequence: CASSYGLAGIYEQYF.

This clonotype was seen ten or more times. The J gene is TRBJ2-2, the V gene TRBV5-1; D is undetermined. V was shortened by 0 bases and J by 3 bases, with 6 bases between the two germline ends. The germline gives CDR1 SGHRS, CDR2 YFSETQ. CDR3 size: 14 residues. The CDR3, as DNA: TGCGCCAGCAGCTTGGTTAGTGACACCGGGGAGCTGTTTTTT. Translated, it gives CASSLVSDTGELFF.

The chain couples TRBV2 to TRBJ2-5, with D hard to call. The germline V gene has CDR1 SNHLY and CDR2 FYNNEI. Trimming removed 3 bases from V and 2 bases from J, with 10 bases in between. The CDR3 runs to 14 residues. DNA for the CDR3: TGTGCCAGCAGTGAGTTGGTAGATCAAGAGACCCAGTACTTC. It is translated as CASSELVDQETQYF.

This clonotype was recorded at least ten times. The rearrangement links TRBV7-2 to TRBJ1-1; TRBD1 agrees at 7 bases. Germline V gene lookup returns CDR1 SGHTA and CDR2 FQGNSA. This CDR3 has 16 amino acids. V was pared by 2 bases and J by 0 bases, with 6 bases of the junction left unmatched. The CDR3 loop is CASSLRAGGMNTEAFF. CDR3 coding DNA: TGTGCCAGCAGCTTAAGGGCAGGGGGGATGAACACTGAAGCTTTCTTT.